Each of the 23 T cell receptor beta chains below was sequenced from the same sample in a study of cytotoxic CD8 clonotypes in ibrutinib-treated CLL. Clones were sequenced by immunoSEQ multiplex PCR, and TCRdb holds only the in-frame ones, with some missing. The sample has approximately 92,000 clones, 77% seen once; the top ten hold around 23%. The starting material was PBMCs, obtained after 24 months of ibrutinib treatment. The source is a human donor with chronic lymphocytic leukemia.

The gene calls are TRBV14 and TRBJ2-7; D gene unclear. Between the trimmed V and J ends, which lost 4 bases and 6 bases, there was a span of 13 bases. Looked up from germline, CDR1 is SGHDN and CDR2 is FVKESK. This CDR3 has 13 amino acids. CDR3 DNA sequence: TGTGCCAGCAGCCCAAGCCCGATCTCCGAGCAGTACTTC. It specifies CASSPSPISEQYF.

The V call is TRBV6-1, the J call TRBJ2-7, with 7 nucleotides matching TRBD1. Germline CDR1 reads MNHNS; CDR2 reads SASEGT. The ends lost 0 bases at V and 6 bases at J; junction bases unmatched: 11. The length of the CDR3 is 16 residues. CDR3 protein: CASSEARQGVLAEQYF. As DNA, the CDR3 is TGTGCCAGCAGTGAAGCAAGGCAGGGGGTATTGGCCGAGCAGTACTTC.

DNA of the CDR3: TGTGCCAGCAGCCCCCGGCGGGGGGTCCCCGTGGAGCAGTACTTC. It is translated as CASSPRRGVPVEQYF. V usage is TRBV28 and J usage is TRBJ2-7, with 8 nucleotides matching TRBD2. The V and J ends lost 6 bases and 7 bases, in that order; junction bases with no gene match: 14. The CDR3 covers 15 residues. Germline V lookup: CDR1 MDHEN, CDR2 SYDVKM. The variable domain in full, completed from reference TRBV28 and TRBJ2-7, reads DVKVTQSSRYLVKRTGEKVFLECVQDMDHENMFWYRQDPGLGLRLIYFSYDVKMKEKGDIPEGYSVSREKKERFSLILESASTNQTSMYLCASSPRRGVPVEQYFGPGTRLTVT.

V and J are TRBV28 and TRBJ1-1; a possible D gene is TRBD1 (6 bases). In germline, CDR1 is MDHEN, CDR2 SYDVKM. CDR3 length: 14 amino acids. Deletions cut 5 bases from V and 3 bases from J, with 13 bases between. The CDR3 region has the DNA TGTGCCAGCAGTGGTCGGGACAAGGACACTGAAGCTTTCTTT. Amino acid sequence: CASSGRDKDTEAFF.

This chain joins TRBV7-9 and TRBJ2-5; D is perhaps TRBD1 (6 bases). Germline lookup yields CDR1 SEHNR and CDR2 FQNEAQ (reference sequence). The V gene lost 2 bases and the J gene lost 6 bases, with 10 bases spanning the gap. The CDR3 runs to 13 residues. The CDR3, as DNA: TGTGCCAGCAGCTTAACAGGGTTGAAGACCCAGTACTTC. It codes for CASSLTGLKTQYF.

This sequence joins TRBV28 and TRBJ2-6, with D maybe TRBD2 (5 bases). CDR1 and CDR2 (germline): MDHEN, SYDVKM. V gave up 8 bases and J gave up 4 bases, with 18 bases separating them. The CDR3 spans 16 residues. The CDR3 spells CASVRSPRGGANVLTF. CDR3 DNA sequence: TGTGCCAGCGTCCGTAGCCCCCGGGGAGGGGCCAACGTCCTGACTTTC.

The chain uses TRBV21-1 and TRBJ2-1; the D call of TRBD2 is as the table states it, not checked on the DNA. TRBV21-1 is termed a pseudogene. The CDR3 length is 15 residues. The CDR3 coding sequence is TGTGCCAGCAGCAAGACTCCTAGCTCCTACAATGAGCAGTTCTTC. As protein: CASSKTPSSYNEQFF.

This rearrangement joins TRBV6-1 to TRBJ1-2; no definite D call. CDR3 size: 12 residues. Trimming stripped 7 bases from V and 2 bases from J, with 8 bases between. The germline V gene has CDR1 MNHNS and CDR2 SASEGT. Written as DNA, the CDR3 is TGTGCCAGCACCCTTACAAACTATGGCTACACCTTC. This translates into CASTLTNYGYTF.

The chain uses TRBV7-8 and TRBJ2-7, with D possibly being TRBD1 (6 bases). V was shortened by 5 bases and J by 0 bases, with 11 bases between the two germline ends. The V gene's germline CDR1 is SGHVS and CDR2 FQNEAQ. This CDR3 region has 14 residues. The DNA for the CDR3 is TGTGCCAGCAGCCCCGGACAGAGCTCCTACGAGCAGTACTTC. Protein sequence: CASSPGQSSYEQYF. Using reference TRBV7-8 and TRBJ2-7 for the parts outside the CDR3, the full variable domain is GAGVSQSPRYKVAKRGQDVALRCDPISGHVSLFWYQQALGQGPEFLTYFQNEAQLDKSGLPSDRFFAERPEGSVSTLKIQRTQQEDSAVYLCASSPGQSSYEQYFGPGTRLTVT.

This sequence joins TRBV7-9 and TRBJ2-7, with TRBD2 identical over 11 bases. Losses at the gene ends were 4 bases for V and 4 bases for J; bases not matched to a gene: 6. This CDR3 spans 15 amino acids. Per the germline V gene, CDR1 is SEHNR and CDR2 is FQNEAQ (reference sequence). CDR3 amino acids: CASSSGTSGQYEQYF. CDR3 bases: TGTGCCAGCAGCTCCGGGACTAGCGGACAATACGAGCAGTACTTC. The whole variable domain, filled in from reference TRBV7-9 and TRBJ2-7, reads DTGVSQNPRHKITKRGQNVTFRCDPISEHNRLYWYRQTLGQGPEFLTYFQNEAQLEKSRLLSDRFSAERPKGSFSTLEIQRTEQGDSAMYLCASSSGTSGQYEQYFGPGTRLTVT.

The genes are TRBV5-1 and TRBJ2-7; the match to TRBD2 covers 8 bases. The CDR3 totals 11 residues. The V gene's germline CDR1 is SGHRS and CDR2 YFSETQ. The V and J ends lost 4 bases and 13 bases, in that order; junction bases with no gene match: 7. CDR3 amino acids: CASSNTGLEYF. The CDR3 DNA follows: TGCGCCAGCAGCAACACGGGACTAGAATACTTC. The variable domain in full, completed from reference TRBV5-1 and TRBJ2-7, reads KAGVTQTPRYLIKTRGQQVTLSCSPISGHRSVSWYQQTPGQGLQFLFEYFSETQRNKGNFPGRFSGRQFSNSRSEMNVSTLELGDSALYLCASSNTGLEYFGPGTRLTVT.

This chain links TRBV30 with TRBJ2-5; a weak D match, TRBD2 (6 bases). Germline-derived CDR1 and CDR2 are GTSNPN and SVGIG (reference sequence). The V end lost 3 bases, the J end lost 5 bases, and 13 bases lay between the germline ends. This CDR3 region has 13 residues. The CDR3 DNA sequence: TGTGCCTGGAGCGTTCCAGGGAGGGAGACCCAGTACTTC. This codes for CAWSVPGRETQYF.

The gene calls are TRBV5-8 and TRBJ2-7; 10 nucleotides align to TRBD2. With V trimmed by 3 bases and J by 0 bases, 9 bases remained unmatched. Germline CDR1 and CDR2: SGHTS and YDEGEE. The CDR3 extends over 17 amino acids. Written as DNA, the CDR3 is TGTGCCAGCAGCTCCCCCGTGGGACTAGCGTTCTCCTACGAGCAGTACTTC. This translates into CASSSPVGLAFSYEQYF.

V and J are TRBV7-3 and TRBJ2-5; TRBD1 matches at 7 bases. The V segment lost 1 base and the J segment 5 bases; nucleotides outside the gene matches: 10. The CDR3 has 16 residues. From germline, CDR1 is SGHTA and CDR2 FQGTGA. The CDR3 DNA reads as TGTGCCAGCAGCTTAAGACAGAGGGGGCTCAATGAGACCCAGTACTTC. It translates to CASSLRQRGLNETQYF.

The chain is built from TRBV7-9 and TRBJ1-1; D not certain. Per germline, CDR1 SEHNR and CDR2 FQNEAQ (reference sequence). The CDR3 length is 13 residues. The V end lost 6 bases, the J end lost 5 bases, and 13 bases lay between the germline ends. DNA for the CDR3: TGTGCCAGCAGTTCTGAAGTTCGGACTGAAGCTTTCTTT. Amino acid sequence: CASSSEVRTEAFF. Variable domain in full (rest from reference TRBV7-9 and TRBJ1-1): DTGVSQNPRHKITKRGQNVTFRCDPISEHNRLYWYRQTLGQGPEFLTYFQNEAQLEKSRLLSDRFSAERPKGSFSTLEIQRTEQGDSAMYLCASSSEVRTEAFFGQGTRLTVV.

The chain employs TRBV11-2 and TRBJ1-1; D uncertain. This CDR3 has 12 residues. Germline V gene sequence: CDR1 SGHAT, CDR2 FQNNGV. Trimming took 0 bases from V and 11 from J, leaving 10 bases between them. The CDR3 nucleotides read TGTGCCAGCAGCTTAGAGATGGCGGACGCTTTCTTT. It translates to CASSLEMADAFF. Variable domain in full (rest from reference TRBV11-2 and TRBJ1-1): EAGVAQSPRYKIIEKRQSVAFWCNPISGHATLYWYQQILGQGPKLLIQFQNNGVVDDSQLPKDRFSAERLKGVDSTLKIQPAKLEDSAVYLCASSLEMADAFFGQGTRLTVV.

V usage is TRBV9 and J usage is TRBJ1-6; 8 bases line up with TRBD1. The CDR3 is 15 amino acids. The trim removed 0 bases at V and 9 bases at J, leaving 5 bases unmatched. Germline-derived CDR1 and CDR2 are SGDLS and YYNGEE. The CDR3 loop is CASSVVPQGGSPLHF. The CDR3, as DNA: TGTGCCAGCAGCGTAGTGCCACAGGGGGGTTCACCCCTCCACTTT.

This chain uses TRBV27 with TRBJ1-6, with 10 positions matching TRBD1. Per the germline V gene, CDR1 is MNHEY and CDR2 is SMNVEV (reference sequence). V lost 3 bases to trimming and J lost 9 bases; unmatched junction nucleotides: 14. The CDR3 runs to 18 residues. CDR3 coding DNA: TGTGCCAGCAGTTTGACAGGGGGCGCGCCGGGGAGGGGTTCACCCCTCCACTTT. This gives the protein CASSLTGGAPGRGSPLHF.

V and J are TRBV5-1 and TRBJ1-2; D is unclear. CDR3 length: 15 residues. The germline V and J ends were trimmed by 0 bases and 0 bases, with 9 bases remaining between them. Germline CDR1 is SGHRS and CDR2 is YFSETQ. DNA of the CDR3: TGCGCCAGCAGCTTGGTAGGAATGGCTAACTATGGCTACACCTTC. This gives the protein CASSLVGMANYGYTF.

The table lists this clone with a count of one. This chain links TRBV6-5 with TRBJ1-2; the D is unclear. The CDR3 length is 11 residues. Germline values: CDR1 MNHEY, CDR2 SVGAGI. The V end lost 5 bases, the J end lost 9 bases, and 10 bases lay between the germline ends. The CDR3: CASSENIRYTF. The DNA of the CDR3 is TGTGCCAGCAGTGAGAATATTCGCTACACCTTC.

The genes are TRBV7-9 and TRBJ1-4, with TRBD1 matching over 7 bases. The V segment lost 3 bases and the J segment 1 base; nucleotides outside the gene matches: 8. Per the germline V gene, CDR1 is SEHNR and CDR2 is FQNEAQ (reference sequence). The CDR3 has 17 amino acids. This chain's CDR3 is CASSLDRIKRTNEKLFF. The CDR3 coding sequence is TGTGCCAGCAGCTTGGACAGGATTAAGCGAACTAATGAAAAACTGTTTTTT.

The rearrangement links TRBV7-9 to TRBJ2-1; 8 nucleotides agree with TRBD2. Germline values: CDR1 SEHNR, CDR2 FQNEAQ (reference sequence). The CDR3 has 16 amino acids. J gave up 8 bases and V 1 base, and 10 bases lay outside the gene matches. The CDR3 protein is CASSLGSSGPGDEQFF. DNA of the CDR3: TGTGCCAGCAGCTTAGGGTCTAGCGGGCCCGGGGATGAGCAGTTCTTC.

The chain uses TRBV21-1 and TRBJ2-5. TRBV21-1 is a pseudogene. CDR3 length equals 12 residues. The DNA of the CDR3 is TGTGCCAGCAGCAAAGCTGTGGAGACCCAGTACTTC. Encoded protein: CASSKAVETQYF.